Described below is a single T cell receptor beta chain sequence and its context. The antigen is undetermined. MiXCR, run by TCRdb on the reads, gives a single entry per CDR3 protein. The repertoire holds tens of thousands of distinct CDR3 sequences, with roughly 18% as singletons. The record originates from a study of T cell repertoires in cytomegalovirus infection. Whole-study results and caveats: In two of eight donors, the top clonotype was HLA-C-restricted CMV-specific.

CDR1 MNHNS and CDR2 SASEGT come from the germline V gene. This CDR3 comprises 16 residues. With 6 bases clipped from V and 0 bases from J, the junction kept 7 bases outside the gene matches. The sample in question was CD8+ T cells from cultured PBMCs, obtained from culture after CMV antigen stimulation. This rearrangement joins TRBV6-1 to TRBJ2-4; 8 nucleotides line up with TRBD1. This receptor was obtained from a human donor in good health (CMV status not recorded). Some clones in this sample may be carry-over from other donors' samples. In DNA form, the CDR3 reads TGTGCCAGCAGGCCCACAGGGGGTCTAGCCAAAAACATTCAGTACTTC. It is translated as CASRPTGGLAKNIQYF.